The 7 T cell receptor beta chains listed next were all sequenced from one sample in a study of OX40 agonist ivuxolimab in advanced cancers. The data were produced by immunoSEQ multiplex PCR, yet TCRdb's version contains in-frame clones alone and is incomplete. The repertoire holds 70,000 or so clones, with around 90% as singletons. The sample here was CD4+ or CD8+ T cells sorted from blood, taken in a trial of the OX40 agonist ivuxolimab. The receptor set was obtained from an adult with an advanced solid tumor such as melanoma, head and neck, liver or kidney cancer.

This clone was picked up one time. This chain joins TRBV7-2 and TRBJ2-1; the match to TRBD2 covers 8 bases. This CDR3 is built from 15 residues. The germline CDR1 and CDR2 sequences are SGHTA and FQGNSA. V dropped 0 bases and J dropped 6; count of bases not matched to a gene: 4. CDR3 DNA: TGTGCCAGCAGCTTAGCCGGGACTAGAAGCAATGAGCAGTTCTTC. This gives the protein CASSLAGTRSNEQFF.

The CDR3 sequence is CASSPLRQGETQYF. DNA of the CDR3: TGTGCCAGCAGCCCACTCCGACAGGGAGAGACCCAGTACTTC. The rearrangement uses TRBV9 and TRBJ2-5, with 7 bases aligning to TRBD1. Germline CDR1 and CDR2: SGDLS and YYNGEE. This CDR3 contains 14 residues. Losses at the gene ends were 4 bases for V and 4 bases for J; bases not matched to a gene: 7.

This clone was picked up a small number of times. The V and J genes are TRBV14 and TRBJ1-2, with unresolved D. CDR3 size: 18 residues. In germline, CDR1 is SGHDN, CDR2 FVKESK. V was trimmed by 0 bases and J by 2 bases, leaving 19 bases between them. The CDR3 nucleotides are TGTGCCAGCAGCCAAGACCCAAAGCGAAGCAACTCGAACTATGGCTACACCTTC. Protein sequence: CASSQDPKRSNSNYGYTF.

V and J are TRBV5-1 and TRBJ2-2; D not certain. V was clipped by 6 bases and J by 6 bases, with 6 bases between them. Germline loops: CDR1 SGHRS, CDR2 YFSETQ. The CDR3 is made up of 11 amino acids. CDR3 DNA sequence: TGCGCCAGCACCCGTTCCGGGGAGCTGTTTTTT. This codes for CASTRSGELFF.

The chain employs TRBV12-5 and TRBJ2-2; D is perhaps TRBD2 (5 bases). Per germline, CDR1 LGHNT and CDR2 FRNRAP. Trimming took 3 bases from V and 1 from J, leaving 9 bases between them. CDR3 size: 15 residues. This CDR3 is CASGLLSGNTGELFF. Here the CDR3 DNA reads TGTGCTAGTGGTTTACTCAGCGGGAACACCGGGGAGCTGTTTTTT.

V and J are TRBV30 and TRBJ2-3, with 7 bases lining up with TRBD1. Germline lookup yields CDR1 GTSNPN and CDR2 SVGIG (reference sequence). The J segment lost 4 bases and the V segment lost 1 base, leaving 2 bases of the junction unmatched. The length of the CDR3 is 13 residues. CDR3 sequence: CAWSGDSPDTQYF. The CDR3 DNA reads TGTGCCTGGAGTGGGGACAGCCCAGATACGCAGTATTTT.

CDR3 residues: CAWQGHEGEKLFF. The CDR3 DNA sequence: TGTGCCTGGCAGGGACACGAGGGGGAAAAACTGTTTTTT. The chain joins TRBV30 to TRBJ1-4, with D perhaps TRBD1 (6 bases). This CDR3 is built from 13 residues. In germline, CDR1 is GTSNPN, CDR2 SVGIG (reference sequence). V shed 5 bases and J shed 8 bases, with 15 bases lying between them.